This T cell receptor (beta chain) came from a study of T cells after yellow fever vaccination. TCRdb passed the 5' RACE reads through MiXCR, listing each CDR3 protein once. The sample holds 30,000 to 40,000 distinct CDR3 sequences, around 7% seen once. Trimming took off 6 bases at V and 4 bases at J, with 19 bases between the two ends. Per the germline V gene, CDR1 is MNHEY and CDR2 is SVGEGT. The CDR3 extends over 15 amino acids. Source: PBMCs, either bulk or a sorted T-cell subset (CD4+, CD8+, memory, or dextramer-sorted; not recorded which), taken on the day of the first yellow fever vaccination. The V and J genes are TRBV6-2 or TRBV6-3 and TRBJ2-7, with D possibly TRBD2 on 6 matching bases. The TCR comes from a man aged 18 to 30 who received the YFV17D yellow fever vaccine. Here the CDR3 DNA reads TGTGCCAGCAGAAAATCGACGGCGGAGGGATACGAGCAGTACTTC. Translated: CASRKSTAEGYEQYF.